Following are 21 T cell receptor beta chains from one sample sequenced in a study of molecular identifiers for immune sequencing clone quantification listed by TCRdb under 2018. The library was generated by PCR. The sequencer was an Illumina HiSeq 4000. In-frame beta chains were kept once TCRdb had trimmed the public reads at Q25 with fastp and called clones with MiXCR. Each entry is one CDR3 protein sequence, shown with its most common DNA and genes. For this sample there are about 640,000 distinct CDR3 sequences; less than 20% appear just once. The leading ten clones occupy 0.75% to 0.95% of the sample. Source material: naive CD8+ T cells from blood, with Jurkat cell RNA spiked in. Sample cell subset or site, as interpreted from the label and publication: FACS-sorted CD8+CD4-CCR7+CD45RA+ naive T cells. The receptors derive from a human donor in good health. Some libraries in this study had Jurkat cell RNA spiked in.

The CDR3 is CASSLGVWDTGEIYGYTF. The DNA for the CDR3 is TGTGCCAGCAGCTTAGGTGTTTGGGATACAGGGGAAATCTATGGCTACACCTTC. The rearrangement joins TRBV11-2 to TRBJ1-2, with 7 bases that match TRBD1. Germline lookup yields CDR1 SGHAT and CDR2 FQNNGV. V lost 1 base and J lost 4; bases outside the gene matches: 15. The CDR3 contains 18 residues.

Ten or more counts support this clonotype. The chain employs TRBV10-2 and TRBJ1-3, with D unresolved. CDR3 length equals 15 residues. Germline lookup yields CDR1 WSHSY and CDR2 SAAADI. V lost 2 bases and J 2 bases, leaving 10 bases between the germline ends. The chain's CDR3 is CASSEVGGTGNTIYF. The CDR3 DNA sequence: TGCGCCAGCAGTGAGGTGGGAGGTACTGGAAACACCATATATTTT.

This clonotype has just a few counts. This chain connects TRBV3-2 to TRBJ2-7; the table's D call, TRBD1, has no DNA check behind it. TRBV3-2 is an annotated pseudogene. The CDR3 runs 18 residues. In DNA form, the CDR3 reads TGTGCCAGCAGCCAAGGTCCAGCCCGGGACGGCGACTCCTACGAGCAGTACTTC. It yields the protein CASSQGPARDGDSYEQYF.

Turning to this clonotype: At one of its ends the junction is not consistent with the germline gene, which may arise from a read error. V usage is TRBV4-1 and J usage is TRBJ2-7, with 7 bases lining up with TRBD1. The CDR3 runs to 15 residues. Germline V gene lookup returns CDR1 MGHRA and CDR2 YSYEKL. Here the CDR3 reads CASSQRQGPAYEQCF. The CDR3 region has the DNA TGCGCCAGCAGCCAACGACAGGGACCGGCGTACGAGCAGTGCTTC.

The table lists this clonotype with many counts. The chain is built from TRBV3-1 and TRBJ2-1; D gene uncertain. Germline CDR1 and CDR2: LGHDT and YNNKEL (reference sequence). The CDR3 is 17 amino acids. V shed 0 bases and J shed 0 bases, with 12 bases lying between them. The DNA for the CDR3 is TGTGCCAGCAGCCAAGATCCCCCCGATAGCTCCTACAATGAGCAGTTCTTC. Residues: CASSQDPPDSSYNEQFF.

This clonotype was seen at least ten times. The V call is TRBV6-6, the J call TRBJ2-7; 7 bases match TRBD1. The germline gives CDR1 MNHNY, CDR2 SVGAGI (reference sequence). The CDR3 loop spans 14 amino acids. The ends lost 4 bases at V and 6 bases at J; junction bases unmatched: 9. The CDR3 nucleotides read TGTGCCAGCAGTTCCAACCCATCAGGGGGCGAGCAGTACTTC. Translating gives CASSSNPSGGEQYF.

This clonotype was detected only a few times. This may stem from a read error, because a much larger clone lies one nucleotide away. V usage is TRBV28 and J usage is TRBJ1-5, with D possibly matching TRBD1 (5 bases). The CDR3 loop spans 15 amino acids. Germline assignment: CDR1 MDHEN and CDR2 SYDVKM. The ends were cut back, 7 bases at V and 6 bases at J, with 19 bases in the middle. CDR3 nucleotides: TGTGCCAGCACCTCCAGCAGGGTGGGCGGTCAGCCCCAGCATTTT. This translates into CASTSSRVGGQPQHF.

V usage is TRBV9 and J usage is TRBJ2-1; a possible D gene is TRBD2 (5 bases). The V gene's germline CDR1 is SGDLS and CDR2 YYNGEE. The CDR3 spans 15 residues. V lost 7 bases and J lost 0, with 14 bases in between. CDR3 sequence: CASAPVANSYNEQFF. CDR3 coding DNA: TGTGCCAGCGCCCCTGTAGCGAACTCCTACAATGAGCAGTTCTTC.

This clonotype appeared many times. This chain uses TRBV7-8 with TRBJ2-1, with 7 positions matching TRBD2. V lost 0 bases to trimming and J lost 9 bases; unmatched junction nucleotides: 2. The length of the CDR3 is 13 residues. Germline V gene lookup returns CDR1 SGHVS and CDR2 FQNEAQ. The CDR3, as DNA: TGTGCCAGCAGCTTAGCGCGGGGGACTGAGCAGTTCTTC. Its translation is CASSLARGTEQFF.

The chain joins TRBV4-1 to TRBJ1-5, with D unclear. V lost 1 base, J lost 3 bases, and 10 bases lay in between. The CDR3 spans 15 residues. The germline V gene has CDR1 MGHRA and CDR2 YSYEKL. The CDR3 is CASSQGEAYNQPQHF. In nucleotides, the CDR3 is TGCGCCAGCAGCCAAGGGGAGGCATACAATCAGCCCCAGCATTTT.

Regarding this clonotype: The junction does not match germline at one end; this may be a read error. This chain links TRBV12-3 or TRBV12-4 with TRBJ1-2, with D perhaps matching TRBD1 (5 bases). The CDR3 is made up of 9 amino acids. In nucleotides, the CDR3 is TGTGCCAGCAGTTTAGGAGGGGACTTC. This codes for CASSLGGDF.

This clonotype occurred many times. The V and J genes are TRBV29-1 and TRBJ2-3, with a possible D match to TRBD2 (5 bases). Trimming left V 7 bases short and J 2 bases short, with 10 bases between. The CDR3 has 12 amino acids. CDR1 is SQVTM, CDR2 ANQGSEA, per germline. The CDR3 here is CSALGSTDTQYF. The CDR3 DNA is TGCAGCGCACTAGGATCCACAGATACGCAGTATTTT.

This clonotype was observed at least ten times. The chain links TRBV6-5 to TRBJ1-6, with D unclear. The CDR3 has 13 residues. Germline V gene data show CDR1 as MNHEY and CDR2 as SVGAGI. V was cut by 0 bases and J by 6 bases, with 3 bases left in between. The CDR3 nucleotides are TGTGCCAGCAGTTACTCTGTTAATTCACCCCTCCACTTT. This translates into CASSYSVNSPLHF.

The chain joins TRBV2 to TRBJ2-3, with 11 bases identical to TRBD2. The V gene end was trimmed by 3 bases and the J gene end by 7 bases; junction bases not matched to a gene: 12. Germline CDR1 and CDR2: SNHLY and FYNNEI. The CDR3 loop spans 17 amino acids. CDR3 in DNA: TGTGCCAGCAGTGACCACTTAGCGGGGGGGCCAAAGAATACGCAGTATTTT. Its translation: CASSDHLAGGPKNTQYF.

A note on this clonotype: One base away lies a much larger clone, so this may be a sequencing read error. V is TRBV5-1 and J is TRBJ1-1, with D unresolved. The CDR3 spans 16 residues. Between the trimmed V and J ends, which lost 0 bases and 0 bases, there was a span of 12 bases. Germline V gives CDR1 SGHRS, CDR2 YFSETQ. CDR3 residues: CASSLGTDEVNTEAFF. The CDR3, as DNA: TGCGCCAGCAGCTTGGGGACGGACGAGGTGAACACTGAAGCTTTCTTT.

This clonotype occurred a few times. The rearrangement uses TRBV3-1 and TRBJ2-4; possibly TRBD2 for D (6 bases). The CDR3 totals 16 residues. CDR1 and CDR2 (germline): LGHDT, YNNKEL (reference sequence). Between the trimmed V and J ends, which lost 4 bases and 1 base, there was a span of 14 bases. This CDR3 reads CASSPPEGRAKNIQYF. CDR3 bases: TGTGCCAGCAGCCCGCCGGAAGGGAGGGCCAAAAACATTCAGTACTTC.

In this sample, this clonotype turned up a few times. V gene TRBV10-3 combines with J gene TRBJ2-1; perhaps TRBD1 as D (5 bases). V lost 3 bases to trimming and J lost 1 base, with 7 bases between them. CDR1 and CDR2 (germline): ENHRY, SYGVKD. The CDR3 is made up of 14 amino acids. In DNA form, the CDR3 reads TGTGCCATCAGTGATCAGGGTTCCTACAATGAGCAGTTCTTC. This gives the protein CAISDQGSYNEQFF.

This clonotype was recorded at least ten times. The chain joins TRBV7-2 to TRBJ1-3; 8 positions match TRBD1. The germline CDR1 and CDR2 sequences are SGHTA and FQGNSA. The CDR3 extends over 16 amino acids. V dropped 1 base and J dropped 2; count of bases not matched to a gene: 4. The CDR3 DNA reads TGTGCCAGCAGCTTAGATTCGGACAGGGCTGGAAACACCATATATTTT. This encodes CASSLDSDRAGNTIYF.

This clonotype was seen a few times. The rearrangement joins TRBV4-2 to TRBJ2-7; D call uncertain. Germline-derived CDR1 and CDR2 are LGHNA and YNFKEQ. The CDR3 has 14 residues. Deletions cut 0 bases from V and 3 bases from J, with 9 bases between. CDR3 in amino acids: CASSQEFGFYEQYF. DNA of the CDR3: TGTGCCAGCAGCCAAGAATTTGGGTTCTACGAGCAGTACTTC.

The sample holds a few counts of this clonotype. The rearrangement links TRBV27 to TRBJ1-1; TRBD1 might be the D (6 bases). The CDR3 sequence is 14 residues long. With 6 bases removed from V and 6 bases from J, the gap between germline ends came to 17 bases. From germline, CDR1 is MNHEY and CDR2 SMNVEV (reference sequence). In DNA form, the CDR3 reads TGTGCCAGCAGGCGCTTAACAGGGTTCTCTGAAGCTTTCTTT. It codes for CASRRLTGFSEAFF.

Details on this clonotype: One end of the junction does not line up with germline, which may come from a read error. This chain links TRBV19 with TRBJ2-5, with 14 positions matching TRBD2. The CDR3 is 20 residues long. In germline, CDR1 is LNHDA, CDR2 SQIVND (reference sequence). CDR3: CASSIEGLAGGTPLSETQHF. DNA for the CDR3: TGTGCCAGTAGTATTGAAGGACTAGCGGGGGGTACACCGTTGTCGGAGACCCAGCACTTC. The variable domain in full, with the rest retrieved from reference TRBV19 and TRBJ2-5, is DGGITQSPKYLFRKEGQNVTLSCEQNLNHDAMYWYRQDPGQGLRLIYYSQIVNDFQKGDIAEGYSVSREKKESFPLTVTSAQKNPTAFYLCASSIEGLAGGTPLSETQHFGPGTRLLVL.